The clone carrying this TCR beta chain has just one count. Only in-frame clones appear in the TCRdb table, and some are missing; sequencing was by immunoSEQ multiplex PCR. This table has 200,000 to 250,000 clones, around 89% appearing once. Treatment described: roughly 18 received Ad26.COV2.S at low or high dose, single or two shots; about 5 received placebo; per-sample allocation not given. After the first vaccine or placebo injection, samples were drawn on day 63. Deletions cut 6 bases from V and 4 bases from J, with 16 bases between. The CDR3 consists of 15 residues. CDR1 MNHEY and CDR2 SVGAGI come from the germline V gene. This entry belongs to a study of Ad26.COV2.S vaccination and SARS-CoV-2 variants.

Sequences were derived from peripheral blood, sampled in a trial of Ad26.COV2.S vaccine versus placebo. The rearrangement uses TRBV6-5 and TRBJ2-1; D is perhaps TRBD2 (6 bases). The origin of this receptor is a person aged 18-60 years who received the Ad26.COV2.S COVID-19 vaccine or a placebo. The CDR3, as DNA: TGTGCCAGCAGGGAGGGACTTCAGAGATACAATGAGCAGTTCTTC. Its translation: CASREGLQRYNEQFF.